Listed below are T cell receptor beta chains from one sample, sequenced in a study of blood T cells in healthy people across ages. Each CDR3 protein is one row after TCRdb ran MiXCR on the 5' RACE reads. The sample lists over 950,000 distinct CDR3 sequences, about two fifths seen once, with under 15% in the top ten. Sequences were obtained from blood. The receptors stem from a man between 18 and 35 years old in good health. Both conserved end residues are part of each CDR3. Each record gives: clone size, J gene, D gene, V gene, CDR3 protein, CDR3 DNA. A D gene is named only where the DNA matches it firmly. Clone size is shown for a subset of rows, as once, few, many or a class of expanded clone.

>few|TRBJ1-1|-|TRBV12-3/TRBV12-4
CASSGNLGTEAFF
TGTGCCAGCAGTGGAAACCTCGGCACTGAAGCTTTCTTT
>-|TRBJ1-2|-|TRBV5-1
CASSLFGPEGYGYTF
TGCGCCAGCAGCTTGTTTGGACCCGAGGGCTATGGCTACACCTTC
>few|TRBJ2-7|-|TRBV7-9
CASSLRNYEQYF
TGTGCCAGCAGCTTAAGGAACTACGAGCAGTACTTC
>-|TRBJ1-2|-|TRBV10-2
CASSARQGYGYTF
TGCGCCAGCAGTGCTCGGCAGGGTTATGGCTACACCTTC
>-|TRBJ2-1|TRBD2|TRBV20-1
CSARVGTSGVNEQFF
TGCAGTGCTAGAGTCGGGACTAGCGGGGTCAATGAGCAGTTCTTC
>-|TRBJ2-7|TRBD2|TRBV6-6
CASTKTSGGVYEQYF
TGTGCCAGCACCAAGACTAGCGGGGGGGTATACGAGCAGTACTTC
>-|TRBJ1-5|TRBD1|TRBV6-6
CASTDRQGPPKPQHF
TGTGCCAGCACCGACAGACAGGGGCCTCCAAAGCCCCAGCATTTT
>-|TRBJ1-5|-|TRBV7-2
CASSLFGGHSNQPQHF
TGTGCCAGCAGCTTATTCGGAGGGCATTCAAATCAGCCCCAGCATTTT
>once|TRBJ2-5|TRBD2|TRBV4-2
CASSQDLPSGRLEETQYF
TGTGCCAGCAGCCAAGATTTGCCTAGCGGGAGGCTCGAAGAGACCCAGTACTTC
>few|TRBJ2-4|TRBD2|TRBV3-1
CASSQELAGGNIQYF
TGTGCCAGCAGCCAAGAGCTAGCGGGGGGTAACATTCAGTACTTC
>-|TRBJ1-6|-|TRBV6-2/TRBV6-3
CATRTHDNSPLHF
TGTGCCACCCGGACCCATGATAATTCACCCCTCCACTTT
>once|TRBJ2-5|TRBD2|TRBV11-2
CASRRLAGTYNEQYF
TGTGCCAGCAGGAGACTAGCGGGAACCTACAATGAGCAGTACTTC
>-|TRBJ2-7|-|TRBV2
CASSEEHTYEQYF
TGTGCCAGCAGTGAGGAACATACCTACGAGCAGTACTTC
>few|TRBJ2-3|-|TRBV5-1
CASSLDYDTQYF
TGCGCCAGCAGCTTGGATTATGATACGCAGTATTTT
>-|TRBJ1-3|-|TRBV29-1
CSVEDRDLSGNTIYF
TGCAGCGTTGAAGATAGGGACCTCTCTGGAAACACCATATATTTT
>-|TRBJ2-1|TRBD1|TRBV28
CASSSRTGGWDEQFF
TGTGCCAGCAGTTCCCGGACAGGGGGCTGGGATGAGCAGTTCTTC
>-|TRBJ1-5|-|TRBV14
CASSQEGRGQPQHF
TGTGCCAGCAGCCAAGAAGGGAGGGGTCAGCCCCAGCATTTT
>-|TRBJ2-1|-|TRBV7-9
CASSLVGSRGTVYNEQFF
TGTGCCAGCAGCTTAGTAGGTAGCCGGGGGACAGTCTACAATGAGCAGTTCTTC
>few|TRBJ2-7|-|TRBV6-2/TRBV6-3
CASSYDPGGKWYEQYF
TGTGCCAGCAGTTACGATCCGGGCGGTAAGTGGTACGAGCAGTACTTC
>few|TRBJ1-5|-|TRBV10-3
CAISGDNQPQHF
TGTGCCATCAGTGGAGACAATCAGCCCCAGCATTTT